Described below is a single T cell receptor (beta chain) sequence and its context. Its specific antigen is unknown. Base qualities are missing; no much larger clone stands one base away. The entry originates in a study of blood T cell repertoires in COVID-19 (dated by TCRdb to the early 2020s). Some background on the complete study: Samples covering the acute and convalescent phases of COVID-19 were provided by collaborators in the United States, Italy and Spain. The prospective study material was composed of cDNA or gDNA derived from T cells, B-cell-depleted T cells, or PBMCs. Deeply sampled blood TCRbeta repertoires from subjects exposed to, actively infected with, or recovered from COVID-19 were included in the dataset. A freely available public database, intended as a resource for researchers studying the immune response to SARS-CoV-2, is where the repertoires were released. The samples were drawn from two sources: the first 160 participants of the ongoing ImmuneRACE study, and approximately 1,300 subjects contributed by 6 global collaborators. Sample metadata almost always included a de-identified subject ID, COVID-19 status, age in years and sex. Where available, HLA class I and class II types were obtained from metadata supplied by the sample provider rather than from assay-based typing. The paper's findings and limits, for the study overall: The amount of clinical and demographic metadata varied by source and participant and was provided uncurated.

The germline V gene encodes CDR1 SNHLY and CDR2 FYNNEI. Clipping removes 1 base from V and 6 bases from J, with 6 as the unmatched junction base count. The CDR3 contains 16 residues, cysteine and phenylalanine counted. Of all the DNA, just the CDR3 is kept, 48 bases in frame from base 1. Each collaborating institution followed its own protocols to collect whole blood in K2EDTA tubes. For TCRbeta analysis, collaborators shipped samples in one of three forms: frozen whole blood, isolated PBMCs, or DNA extracted from either of those sample types. TCRbeta CDR3 regions were amplified from genomic DNA using the immunoSEQ Assay, a bias-controlled multiplex PCR. The original methods were these. Nucleated cell counts per sample were estimated from amplification of reference gene primers within the assay. To quantify the absolute abundance of each unique TCRbeta CDR3 rearrangement, sequence reads were collapsed and filtered. Productive Simpson clonality was computed per sample as the square root of Simpson's diversity index over productive rearrangements. The table comes from immuneACCESS by way of TCRdb, which keeps in-frame sequences with V and J called. Part of the clones is missing from these tables; in studies checked, under half for an unresolved V gene and the rest for unknown reasons. That table supplies the V and J calls and clone size; D and trimming were determined from the DNA. Recorded for this sample are some 250,000 clones; around 83% of them occurred a single time. The biggest ten clones account for 9.5% to 15% of the sample.

This receptor was taken from an older woman with active or convalescent COVID-19. The sample was peripheral blood. Recombination linked TRBV2 to TRBJ2-3; the central 11 bases match TRBD2. The DNA sequence is given as TGTGCCAGCAGTGAAGGGGTAGCGGGGGGGCCCGATACGCAGTATTTT. This yields the protein CASSEGVAGGPDTQYF.